This TCR beta chain was identified in a study of T cells in Graves' hyperthyroidism and ophthalmopathy. Germline values: CDR1 MNHEY, CDR2 SVGAGI. Trimming removed 0 bases from V and 5 bases from J; junction bases left unmatched: 9. The CDR3 length is 19 residues. This clonotype was recorded many times. Amplified TCR beta CDR3 regions derived from RNA transcripts. First-round RT-PCR with HTBI primers amplified the TCR CDR3 region. Each CDR3 protein is one row after TCRdb ran MiXCR on the multiplex PCR reads. The sample lists under 450,000 distinct CDR3 sequences, about 13% occurring once. This clonotype was obtained from a man aged 25-45 years with Graves' hyperthyroidism that later progressed to Graves' ophthalmopathy. This chain uses TRBV6-5 with TRBJ2-2, with 13 bases fitting TRBD2. The sample was blood. CDR3 sequence reads: CASSYSTSGGLTRTGELFF. The CDR3 nucleotides are TGTGCCAGCAGTTACTCGACTAGCGGGGGGCTAACGCGAACCGGGGAGCTGTTTTTT.